This TCR beta chain was sequenced in a study of follicular helper T cells after annual influenza vaccination. The CDR3 runs to 16 residues. V lost 2 bases, J lost 4 bases, and 15 bases lay in between. Germline loops: CDR1 LNHDA, CDR2 SQIVND (reference sequence). Produced via immunoSEQ multiplex PCR; TCRdb's table is partial and in-frame only. This sample has roughly 7,700 clones, with approximately 87% found just once. Time point specified: 2014-2015 season, 7 days after vaccination. The sequence was obtained from an adult who received the influenza vaccine. Sequenced here: CXCR5+ CD38- circulating T follicular helper cells from blood, sampled 7 days after influenza vaccination. Subset defined: circulating Tfh, non-naive CD4+CXCR5+PD-1+ (ICOS+CD38+ or ICOS-CD38-). This rearrangement joins TRBV19 to TRBJ1-5; a possible D gene is TRBD1 (5 bases). The CDR3 protein is CASSISGSGRNQPQHF. The CDR3 DNA follows: TGTGCCAGTAGTATAAGCGGGTCAGGGAGGAATCAGCCCCAGCATTTT. Looking up the rest from reference TRBV19 and TRBJ1-5 gives the full variable domain: DGGITQSPKYLFRKEGQNVTLSCEQNLNHDAMYWYRQDPGQGLRLIYYSQIVNDFQKGDIAEGYSVSREKKESFPLTVTSAQKNPTAFYLCASSISGSGRNQPQHFGDGTRLSIL.